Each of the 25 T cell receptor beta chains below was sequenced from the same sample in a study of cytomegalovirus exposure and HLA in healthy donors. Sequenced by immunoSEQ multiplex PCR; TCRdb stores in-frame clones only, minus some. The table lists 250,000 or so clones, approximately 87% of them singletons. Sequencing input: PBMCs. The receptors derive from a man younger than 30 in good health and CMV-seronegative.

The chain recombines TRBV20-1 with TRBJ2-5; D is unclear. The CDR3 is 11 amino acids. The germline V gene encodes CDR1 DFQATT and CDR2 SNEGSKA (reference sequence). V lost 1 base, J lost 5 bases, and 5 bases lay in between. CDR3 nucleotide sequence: TGCAGTGCTAGAGTTCGTGAGACCCAGTACTTC. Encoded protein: CSARVRETQYF.

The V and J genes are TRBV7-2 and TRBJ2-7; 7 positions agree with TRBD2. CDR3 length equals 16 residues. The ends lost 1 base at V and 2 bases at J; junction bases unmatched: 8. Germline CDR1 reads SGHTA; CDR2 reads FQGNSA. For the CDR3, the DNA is TGTGCCAGCAGCTTAGGTGCGGGAGTAGTTCCCTACGAGCAGTACTTC. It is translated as CASSLGAGVVPYEQYF.

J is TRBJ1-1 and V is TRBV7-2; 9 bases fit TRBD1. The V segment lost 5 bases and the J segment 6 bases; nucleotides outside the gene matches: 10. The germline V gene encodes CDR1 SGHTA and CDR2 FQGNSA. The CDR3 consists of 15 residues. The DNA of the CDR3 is TGTGCCAGCAGCAGATGGACAGGGGCGGGTCCTGAAGCTTTCTTT. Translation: CASSRWTGAGPEAFF.

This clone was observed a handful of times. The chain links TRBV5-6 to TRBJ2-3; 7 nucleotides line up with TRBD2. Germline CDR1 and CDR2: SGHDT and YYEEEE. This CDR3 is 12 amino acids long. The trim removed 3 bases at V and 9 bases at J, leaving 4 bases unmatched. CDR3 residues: CASSWGEGTQYF. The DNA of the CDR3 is TGTGCCAGCAGCTGGGGGGAGGGAACGCAGTATTTT. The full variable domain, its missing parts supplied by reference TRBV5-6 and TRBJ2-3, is DAGVTQSPTHLIKTRGQQVTLRCSPKSGHDTVSWYQQALGQGPQFIFQYYEEEERQRGNFPDRFSGHQFPNYSSELNVNALLLGDSALYLCASSWGEGTQYFGPGTRLTVL.

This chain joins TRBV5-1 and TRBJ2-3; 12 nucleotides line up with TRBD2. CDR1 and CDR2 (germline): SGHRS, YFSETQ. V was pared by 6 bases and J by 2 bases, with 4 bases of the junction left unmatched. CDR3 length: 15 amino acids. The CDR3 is CASKLAGGYTDTQYF. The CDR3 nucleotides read TGCGCCAGCAAACTAGCGGGAGGTTACACAGATACGCAGTATTTT.

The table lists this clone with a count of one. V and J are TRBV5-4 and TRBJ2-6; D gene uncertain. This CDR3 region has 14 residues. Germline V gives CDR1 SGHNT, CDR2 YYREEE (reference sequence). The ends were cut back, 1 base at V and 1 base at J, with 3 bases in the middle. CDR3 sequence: CASSLPSGANVLTF. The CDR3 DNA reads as TGTGCCAGCAGCTTGCCGTCTGGGGCCAACGTCCTGACTTTC.

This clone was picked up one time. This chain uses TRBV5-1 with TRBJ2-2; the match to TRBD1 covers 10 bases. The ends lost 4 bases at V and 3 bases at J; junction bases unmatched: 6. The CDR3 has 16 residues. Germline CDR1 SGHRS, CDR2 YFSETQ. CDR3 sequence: CASSLRDRGYTGELFF. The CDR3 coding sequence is TGCGCCAGCAGCCTCCGGGACAGGGGTTACACCGGGGAGCTGTTTTTT.

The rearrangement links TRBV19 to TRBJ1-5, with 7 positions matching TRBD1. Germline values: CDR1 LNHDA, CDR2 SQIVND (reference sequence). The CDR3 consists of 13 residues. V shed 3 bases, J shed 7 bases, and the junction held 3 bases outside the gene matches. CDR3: CASSIQGQQPQHF. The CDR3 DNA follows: TGTGCCAGTAGTATCCAGGGACAGCAGCCCCAGCATTTT.

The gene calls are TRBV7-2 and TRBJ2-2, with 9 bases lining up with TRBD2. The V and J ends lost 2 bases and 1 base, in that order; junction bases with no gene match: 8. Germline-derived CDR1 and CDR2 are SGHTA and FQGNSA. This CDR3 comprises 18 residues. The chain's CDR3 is CASSLIYLSGGNTGELFF. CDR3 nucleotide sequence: TGTGCCAGCAGCTTAATATACCTTAGCGGGGGGAACACCGGGGAGCTGTTTTTT.

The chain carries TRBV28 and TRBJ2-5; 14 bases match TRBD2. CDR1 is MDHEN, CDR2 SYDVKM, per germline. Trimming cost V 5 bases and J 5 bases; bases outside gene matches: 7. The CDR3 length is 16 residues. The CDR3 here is CASSTRTSGGRETQYF. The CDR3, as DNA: TGTGCCAGCAGTACCCGGACTAGCGGGGGGCGGGAGACCCAGTACTTC. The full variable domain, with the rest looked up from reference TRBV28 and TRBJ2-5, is DVKVTQSSRYLVKRTGEKVFLECVQDMDHENMFWYRQDPGLGLRLIYFSYDVKMKEKGDIPEGYSVSREKKERFSLILESASTNQTSMYLCASSTRTSGGRETQYFGPGTRLLVL.

CDR3 bases: TGTGCCACTCTGGGGGAGGGCCGGACCTATAATTCACCCCTCCACTTT. Its translation is CATLGEGRTYNSPLHF. The chain employs TRBV28 and TRBJ1-6, with D possibly TRBD1 on 5 matching bases. Germline V gene sequence: CDR1 MDHEN, CDR2 SYDVKM. The length of the CDR3 is 16 residues. Trimming took off 10 bases at V and 2 bases at J, with 18 bases between the two ends.

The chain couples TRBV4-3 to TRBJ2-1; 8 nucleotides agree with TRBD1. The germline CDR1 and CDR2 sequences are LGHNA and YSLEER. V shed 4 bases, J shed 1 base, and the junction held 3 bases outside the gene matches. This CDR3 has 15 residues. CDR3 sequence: CASSLTGVSYNEQFF. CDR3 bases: TGCGCCAGCAGCCTGACAGGGGTTTCCTACAATGAGCAGTTCTTC.

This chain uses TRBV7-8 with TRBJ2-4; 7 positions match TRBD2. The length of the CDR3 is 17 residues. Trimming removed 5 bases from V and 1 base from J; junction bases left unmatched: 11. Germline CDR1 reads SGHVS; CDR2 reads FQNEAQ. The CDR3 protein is CASSQGRGEAAKNIQYF. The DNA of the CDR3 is TGTGCCAGCAGCCAAGGCCGGGGGGAGGCGGCCAAAAACATTCAGTACTTC.

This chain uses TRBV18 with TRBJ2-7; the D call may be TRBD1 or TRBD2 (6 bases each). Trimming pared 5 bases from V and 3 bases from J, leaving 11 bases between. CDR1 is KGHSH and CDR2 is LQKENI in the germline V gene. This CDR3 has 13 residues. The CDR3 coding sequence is TGTGCCAGCTCAGCACAGGGAGGCTACGAGCAGTACTTC. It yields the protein CASSAQGGYEQYF.

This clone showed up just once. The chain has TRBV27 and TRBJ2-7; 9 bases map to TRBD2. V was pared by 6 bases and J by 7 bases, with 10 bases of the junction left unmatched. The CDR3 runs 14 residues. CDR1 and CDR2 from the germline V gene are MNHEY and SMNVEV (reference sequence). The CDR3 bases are TGTGCCAGCAGGACTAGCGGACCTACCGGGGAGCAGTACTTC. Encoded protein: CASRTSGPTGEQYF.

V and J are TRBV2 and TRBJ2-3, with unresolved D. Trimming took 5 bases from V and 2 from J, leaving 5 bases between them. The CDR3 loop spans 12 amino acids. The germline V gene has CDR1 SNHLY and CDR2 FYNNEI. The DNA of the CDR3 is TGTGCCAGCAGTACTGTCACAGATACGCAGTATTTT. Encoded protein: CASSTVTDTQYF.

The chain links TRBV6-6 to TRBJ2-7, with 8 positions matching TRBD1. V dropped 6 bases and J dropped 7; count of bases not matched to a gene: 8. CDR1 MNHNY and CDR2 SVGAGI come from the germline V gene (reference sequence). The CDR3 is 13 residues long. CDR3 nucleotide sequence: TGTGCCAGCAGATCGACAGGGGTAGAGGAGCAGTACTTC. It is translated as CASRSTGVEEQYF.

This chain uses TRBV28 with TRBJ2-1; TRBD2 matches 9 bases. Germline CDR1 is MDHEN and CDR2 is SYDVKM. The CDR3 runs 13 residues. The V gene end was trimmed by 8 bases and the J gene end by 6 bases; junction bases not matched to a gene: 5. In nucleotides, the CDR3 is TGTGCCAGCCTCCTAGCGGGGCTCAATGAGCAGTTCTTC. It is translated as CASLLAGLNEQFF.

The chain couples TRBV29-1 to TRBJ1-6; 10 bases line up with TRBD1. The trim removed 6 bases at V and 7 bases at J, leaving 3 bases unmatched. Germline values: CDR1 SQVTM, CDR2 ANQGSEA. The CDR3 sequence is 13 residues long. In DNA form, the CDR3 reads TGCAGCGTACGGGGACAGGGGAATTCACCCCTCCACTTT. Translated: CSVRGQGNSPLHF.

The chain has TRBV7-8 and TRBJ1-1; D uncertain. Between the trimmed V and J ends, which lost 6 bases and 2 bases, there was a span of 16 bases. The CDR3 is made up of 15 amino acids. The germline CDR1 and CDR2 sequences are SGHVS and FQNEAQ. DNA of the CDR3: TGTGCCAGCAGGTCCTCGTCCCTAATAAACACTGAAGCTTTCTTT. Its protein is CASRSSSLINTEAFF. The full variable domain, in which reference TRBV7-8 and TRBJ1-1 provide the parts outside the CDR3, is GAGVSQSPRYKVAKRGQDVALRCDPISGHVSLFWYQQALGQGPEFLTYFQNEAQLDKSGLPSDRFFAERPEGSVSTLKIQRTQQEDSAVYLCASRSSSLINTEAFFGQGTRLTVV.

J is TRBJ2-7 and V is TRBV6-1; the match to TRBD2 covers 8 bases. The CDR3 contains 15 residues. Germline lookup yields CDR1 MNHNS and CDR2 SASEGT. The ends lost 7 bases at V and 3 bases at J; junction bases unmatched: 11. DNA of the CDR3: TGTGCCAGCACCCTTCAGCCGGGGGGGCTCTACGAGCAGTACTTC. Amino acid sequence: CASTLQPGGLYEQYF.

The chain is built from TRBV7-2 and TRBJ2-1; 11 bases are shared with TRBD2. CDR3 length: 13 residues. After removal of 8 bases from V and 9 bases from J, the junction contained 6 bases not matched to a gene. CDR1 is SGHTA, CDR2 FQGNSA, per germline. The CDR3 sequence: CASLLAGAGEQFF. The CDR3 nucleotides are TGTGCCAGCCTACTAGCGGGAGCGGGTGAGCAGTTCTTC.

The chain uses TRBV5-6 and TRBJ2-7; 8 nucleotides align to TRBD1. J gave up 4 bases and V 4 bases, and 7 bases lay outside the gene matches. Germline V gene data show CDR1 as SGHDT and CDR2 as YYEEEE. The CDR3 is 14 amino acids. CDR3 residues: CASSHRDRYYEQYF. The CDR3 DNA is TGTGCCAGCAGCCACCGGGACAGGTATTACGAGCAGTACTTC.

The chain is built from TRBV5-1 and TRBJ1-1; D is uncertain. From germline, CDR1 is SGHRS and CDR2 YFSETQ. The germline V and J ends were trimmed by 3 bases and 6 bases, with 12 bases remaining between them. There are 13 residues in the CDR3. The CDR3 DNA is TGCGCCAGCAGCTGGTCCGGGATTTCTGAAGCTTTCTTT. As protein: CASSWSGISEAFF. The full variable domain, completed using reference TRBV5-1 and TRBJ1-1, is KAGVTQTPRYLIKTRGQQVTLSCSPISGHRSVSWYQQTPGQGLQFLFEYFSETQRNKGNFPGRFSGRQFSNSRSEMNVSTLELGDSALYLCASSWSGISEAFFGQGTRLTVV.

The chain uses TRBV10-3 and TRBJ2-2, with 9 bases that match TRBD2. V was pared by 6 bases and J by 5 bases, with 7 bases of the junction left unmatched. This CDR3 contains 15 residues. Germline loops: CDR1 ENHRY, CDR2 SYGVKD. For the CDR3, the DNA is TGTGCCATCAGGAGGACTAGCGTTAGTACCGGGGAGCTGTTTTTT. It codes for CAIRRTSVSTGELFF.